The text below deals with one T cell receptor beta chain. Its antigen is not known. This sample was included in a study of vaccination effects on CD4 cells after COVID-19. Ahead of sequencing, the ViraFEST assay grew antigen-specific CD4+ T cells using viral peptide pools. Following a roughly 9-day culture, CD4+ T cells were purified. None of these healthy vaccinees had been infected with SARS-CoV-2 before vaccination. Clones were sequenced by immunoSEQ multiplex PCR, and TCRdb holds only the in-frame ones, with some missing. In the table there are about 43,000 clones, roughly 79% of which are singletons. Losses at the gene ends were 6 bases for V and 7 bases for J; bases not matched to a gene: 4. CDR3 size: 15 residues. Germline-derived CDR1 and CDR2 are SGHTA and FQGNSA.

This clonotype was obtained from a human donor who received a COVID-19 vaccine. The rearrangement joins TRBV7-2 to TRBJ2-2, with 14 bases fitting TRBD2. The sequences come from CD4+ T cells from PBMCs cultured with SARS-CoV-2 spike peptides, collected before COVID-19 vaccination. CDR3 protein: CASRGLAGGYGELFF. CDR3 sequence (DNA): TGTGCCAGCAGAGGACTAGCGGGGGGTTACGGGGAGCTGTTTTTT. Complete variable domain (other parts from reference TRBV7-2 and TRBJ2-2): GAGVSQSPSNKVTEKGKDVELRCDPISGHTALYWYRQSLGQGLEFLIYFQGNSAPDKSGLPSDRFSAERTGGSVSTLTIQRTQQEDSAVYLCASRGLAGGYGELFFGEGSRLTVL.